These 25 T cell receptor beta chains were sequenced from one sample in a study of memory CD4+ T cells and cytomegalovirus serostatus. Single viable CD3+CD4+CD8-CD45RO+ cells were sorted as the memory CD4+ T cells. Repertoires were generated with immunoSEQ multiplex PCR, while TCRdb's copy carries only in-frame clones and drops some. The table has about 92,000 clones, 80% seen once; the top ten hold 3.6%. The sequencing input was memory CD4+ T cells from blood. The source is an adult in good health and CMV-seropositive.

The rearrangement joins TRBV27 to TRBJ1-2; the D gene is possibly TRBD1 (6 bases). The CDR3 has 13 residues. V was cut by 2 bases and J by 11 bases, with 15 bases left in between. Germline V gene lookup returns CDR1 MNHEY and CDR2 SMNVEV (reference sequence). The CDR3 DNA follows: TGTGCCAGCAGTTTAGGGAGGGGGGGGCTATACACCTTC. Translating gives CASSLGRGGLYTF.

The chain links TRBV4-1 to TRBJ1-2; 7 bases are shared with TRBD1. Looked up from germline, CDR1 is MGHRA and CDR2 is YSYEKL. V was pared by 3 bases and J by 2 bases, with 9 bases of the junction left unmatched. The CDR3 is 16 residues long. The CDR3, as DNA: TGCGCCAGCAGCCAGCCGTACCGGGACAGCAACTATGGCTACACCTTC. This translates into CASSQPYRDSNYGYTF.

This clone turned up a few times. The V gene is TRBV29-1, the J gene TRBJ2-1; a possible D gene is TRBD1 (6 bases). The CDR3 has 14 residues. Germline CDR1 reads SQVTM; CDR2 reads ANQGSEA. The V end was cut by 7 bases, the J end by 5 bases, with 18 bases between. The DNA of the CDR3 is TGCAGCGCTGTCAGACAGGACCTAAACAATGAGCAGTTCTTC. Its protein is CSAVRQDLNNEQFF.

The rearrangement uses TRBV28 and TRBJ2-3; D is unresolved. Germline CDR1 reads MDHEN; CDR2 reads SYDVKM. The CDR3 runs to 14 residues. Trimming took off 3 bases at V and 0 bases at J, with 7 bases between the two ends. The DNA for the CDR3 is TGTGCCAGCAGTTTCCTGTCGAGCACAGATACGCAGTATTTT. It translates to CASSFLSSTDTQYF.

The chain carries TRBV5-5 and TRBJ2-7; the D is unclear. The CDR3 loop spans 15 amino acids. V shed 4 bases and J shed 2 bases, with 16 bases lying between them. The germline gives CDR1 SGHKS, CDR2 YYEKEE (reference sequence). The CDR3: CASSPLQELTYEQYF. As DNA, the CDR3 is TGTGCCAGCAGCCCTCTCCAGGAATTAACCTACGAGCAGTACTTC. The full variable domain, completed using reference TRBV5-5 and TRBJ2-7, is DAGVTQSPTHLIKTRGQQVTLRCSPISGHKSVSWYQQVLGQGPQFIFQYYEKEERGRGNFPDRFSARQFPNYSSELNVNALLLGDSALYLCASSPLQELTYEQYFGPGTRLTVT.

This sequence joins TRBV6-1 and TRBJ2-3; 9 bases map to TRBD2. The V gene's germline CDR1 is MNHNS and CDR2 SASEGT. This CDR3 is built from 15 residues. Trimming took 7 bases from V and 2 from J; bases not matched to a gene: 7. DNA of the CDR3: TGTGCCAGCAAGAGGGTAGCGGGGGACACAGATACGCAGTATTTT. This encodes CASKRVAGDTDTQYF.

This rearrangement joins TRBV19 to TRBJ1-5; weak D call: TRBD1 (5 bases). This CDR3 spans 15 amino acids. Per germline, CDR1 LNHDA and CDR2 SQIVND (reference sequence). V lost 4 bases, J lost 7 bases, and 17 bases lay in between. The CDR3 region is CASSRRQREGQPQHF. The CDR3 DNA sequence: TGTGCCAGTAGTAGGCGACAGAGGGAGGGACAGCCCCAGCATTTT.

The chain uses TRBV7-8 and TRBJ2-1, with TRBD2 identical over 8 bases. Trimming took 4 bases from V and 4 from J; bases not matched to a gene: 6. The CDR3 runs 15 residues. Germline lookup yields CDR1 SGHVS and CDR2 FQNEAQ. The CDR3 spells CASSSETSEYNEQFF. DNA for the CDR3: TGTGCCAGCAGCTCGGAGACTAGCGAATACAATGAGCAGTTCTTC.

The chain recombines TRBV6-1 with TRBJ1-5; D not resolved. Germline V gene lookup returns CDR1 MNHNS and CDR2 SASEGT. Deletions cut 1 base from V and 11 bases from J, with 6 bases between. This CDR3 comprises 11 residues. This CDR3 is CASSEDLTQHF. CDR3 sequence (DNA): TGTGCCAGCAGTGAAGACCTCACCCAGCATTTT.

This clone came up once. The CDR3 sequence is CASSFPSGGGGYTF. The CDR3 DNA reads as TGTGCCAGCAGCTTCCCGTCAGGGGGCGGTGGCTACACCTTC. The chain links TRBV7-2 to TRBJ1-2; 8 bases are a match to TRBD1. CDR3 length: 14 amino acids. CDR1 is SGHTA and CDR2 is FQGNSA in the germline V gene. V was clipped by 3 bases and J by 7 bases; unmatched bases: 7.

This rearrangement joins TRBV7-2 to TRBJ1-1, with D hard to call. The CDR3 covers 13 residues. Germline V gene sequence: CDR1 SGHTA, CDR2 FQGNSA. Trimming left V 4 bases short and J 2 bases short, with 8 bases between. Written as DNA, the CDR3 is TGTGCCAGCAGCTCCGGGTCCAACACTGAAGCTTTCTTT. As protein: CASSSGSNTEAFF.

This sequence joins TRBV10-1 and TRBJ2-6; TRBD1 matches at 10 bases. The CDR3 has 16 amino acids. Germline CDR1 WNHNN, CDR2 SYGVQD (reference sequence). With 6 bases clipped from V and 2 bases from J, the junction kept 4 bases outside the gene matches. The CDR3 coding sequence is TGCGCCAGCAGCCCGGGACAGGGGACTGGGGCCAACGTCCTGACTTTC. It encodes CASSPGQGTGANVLTF.

This clone was picked up one time. The rearrangement links TRBV18 to TRBJ2-3, with 7 bases matching TRBD1. The CDR3 totals 14 residues. Germline CDR1 KGHSH, CDR2 LQKENI. The V and J ends lost 4 bases and 1 base, in that order; junction bases with no gene match: 2. CDR3 loop: CASSRTGGTDTQYF. The CDR3 DNA sequence: TGTGCCAGCTCACGCACAGGGGGCACAGATACGCAGTATTTT.

The chain recombines TRBV28 with TRBJ1-1; tentative D call: TRBD1 (6 bases). Germline V gene lookup returns CDR1 MDHEN and CDR2 SYDVKM. CDR3 length equals 13 residues. Trimming took 6 bases from V and 8 from J, leaving 16 bases between them. CDR3 DNA: TGTGCCAGCAGCCGAGGGGGGGATCTGGAAGCTTTCTTT. This translates into CASSRGGDLEAFF. Drawing the rest from reference TRBV28 and TRBJ1-1, the complete variable domain is DVKVTQSSRYLVKRTGEKVFLECVQDMDHENMFWYRQDPGLGLRLIYFSYDVKMKEKGDIPEGYSVSREKKERFSLILESASTNQTSMYLCASSRGGDLEAFFGQGTRLTVV.

This chain connects TRBV6-6 to TRBJ1-5, with D hard to call. Looked up from germline, CDR1 is MNHNY and CDR2 is SVGAGI (reference sequence). The CDR3 has 13 residues. V gave up 2 bases and J gave up 7 bases, with 9 bases separating them. CDR3 DNA: TGTGCCAGCAGTTACGGGGAACGCCAGCCCCAGCATTTT. As protein: CASSYGERQPQHF.

J is TRBJ2-3 and V is TRBV27; a weak D match, TRBD2 (7 bases). The CDR3 spans 17 residues. The V and J ends lost 6 bases and 3 bases respectively, with 22 bases between them. The V gene's germline CDR1 is MNHEY and CDR2 SMNVEV (reference sequence). In nucleotides, the CDR3 is TGTGCCAGCAGCCGTCTGGGGGGGGGCGTAGAGACAGATACGCAGTATTTT. This translates into CASSRLGGGVETDTQYF.

About this clone itself: One end of the junction does not line up with germline, which may come from a read error. The genes are TRBV11-2 and TRBJ2-7; TRBD2 is a possible D gene (6 bases). The CDR3 runs to 13 residues. Germline CDR1 SGHAT, CDR2 FQNNGV. The CDR3 DNA follows: TGTGCCAGCAGCTTACGGGACTCCCACGAGCAGTACTTC. Its translation: CASSLRDSHEQYF.

This chain uses TRBV30 with TRBJ2-3; 8 positions match TRBD2. The germline V gene encodes CDR1 GTSNPN and CDR2 SVGIG (reference sequence). The ends lost 0 bases at V and 4 bases at J; junction bases unmatched: 9. This CDR3 region has 16 residues. CDR3 bases: TGTGCCTGGAGTGTTGGTAGCGGGATGCTCGCAGATACGCAGTATTTT. Encoded protein: CAWSVGSGMLADTQYF.

The chain joins TRBV2 to TRBJ2-7; D is perhaps TRBD2 (6 bases). V was cut by 6 bases and J by 7 bases, with 19 bases left in between. Germline loops: CDR1 SNHLY, CDR2 FYNNEI. This CDR3 is built from 14 residues. The CDR3 DNA reads TGTGCCAGCAGGAAAGAGGGAGGACCCACGGAGCAGTACTTC. It specifies CASRKEGGPTEQYF.

The chain links TRBV6-1 to TRBJ1-2; D is uncertain. The CDR3 is 12 residues long. Trimming removed 2 bases from V and 9 bases from J, with 10 bases in between. Germline V gene lookup returns CDR1 MNHNS and CDR2 SASEGT. In DNA, the CDR3 is TGTGCCAGCAGTGAAACTATGAGAAGCTACACCTTC. It yields the protein CASSETMRSYTF.

The rearrangement uses TRBV9 and TRBJ2-1; weak D call: TRBD2 (8 bases). CDR1 and CDR2 (germline): SGDLS, YYNGEE. The CDR3 has 20 residues. V lost 0 bases to trimming and J lost 6 bases, with 28 bases between them. CDR3 region: CASSVGQGESVGLEINEQFF. CDR3 in DNA: TGTGCCAGCAGCGTAGGTCAGGGGGAGTCGGTGGGACTAGAGATCAATGAGCAGTTCTTC.

The chain links TRBV7-6 to TRBJ2-5; 7 bases map to TRBD2. V lost 3 bases to trimming and J lost 3 bases; unmatched junction nucleotides: 4. The CDR3 length is 14 residues. In germline, CDR1 is SGHVS, CDR2 FNYEAQ. The CDR3 is CASSLMSGKETQYF. DNA of the CDR3: TGTGCCAGCAGCTTGATGAGCGGGAAAGAGACCCAGTACTTC.

V and J are TRBV27 and TRBJ2-3; 7 nucleotides match TRBD1. CDR3 length: 15 residues. Looked up from germline, CDR1 is MNHEY and CDR2 is SMNVEV (reference sequence). V lost 4 bases, J lost 4 bases, and 8 bases stayed unmatched. CDR3 loop: CASSSGQRAADTQYF. CDR3 DNA sequence: TGTGCCAGCAGTTCGGGACAGAGAGCGGCAGATACGCAGTATTTT.

The rearrangement links TRBV29-1 to TRBJ1-1; 7 nucleotides match TRBD1. The CDR3 spans 14 residues. The germline CDR1 and CDR2 sequences are SQVTM and ANQGSEA. J lost 1 base, V lost 7 bases, and 9 bases had no gene match. DNA for the CDR3: TGCAGCGCATGCGGCGGGACAGAGAACACTGAAGCTTTCTTT. It translates to CSACGGTENTEAFF.

V is TRBV27 and J is TRBJ1-1; no clear D gene. The V gene lost 6 bases and the J gene lost 9 bases, with 14 bases spanning the gap. This CDR3 is built from 12 residues. The V gene's germline CDR1 is MNHEY and CDR2 SMNVEV (reference sequence). The CDR3 is CASRGLDDKAFF. The CDR3 DNA is TGTGCCAGCAGGGGATTAGACGATAAAGCTTTCTTT.